The next 20 T cell receptor beta chains were all read from a single sample in a study of blood T cell repertoires in COVID-19. Sequencing used immunoSEQ multiplex PCR; TCRdb keeps in-frame clones, though not all of them. Of tens of thousands of clones in the sample, around 90% were seen once. The sequenced sample was peripheral blood. The origin of the receptors is a human donor in a cohort sampled during active COVID-19.

The chain is built from TRBV11-2 and TRBJ2-3; perhaps TRBD1 as D (5 bases). The CDR3 sequence is 16 residues long. Looked up from germline, CDR1 is SGHAT and CDR2 is FQNNGV. V lost 2 bases and J lost 0, with 12 bases in between. The CDR3 bases are TGTGCCAGCAGCTTATGGTTAACAGGAAGCACAGATACGCAGTATTTT. Translating it yields CASSLWLTGSTDTQYF.

The CDR3 DNA reads as TGCGCCAGCAGGGAAGACAGGGGGTACGAGCAGTACTTC. Its translation is CASREDRGYEQYF. The V gene is TRBV10-2, the J gene TRBJ2-7; 9 bases match TRBD1. Germline CDR1 and CDR2: WSHSY and SAAADI. V shed 6 bases, J shed 4 bases, and the junction held 4 bases outside the gene matches. This CDR3 is built from 13 residues.

V usage is TRBV6-6 and J usage is TRBJ2-7; D may be TRBD2 (5 bases). V was shortened by 6 bases and J by 4 bases, with 16 bases between the two germline ends. This CDR3 has 14 amino acids. Germline V gives CDR1 MNHNY, CDR2 SVGAGI (reference sequence). The CDR3 loop is CASSPGGGGYEQYF. The CDR3 DNA sequence: TGTGCCAGCAGCCCAGGTGGAGGTGGTTACGAGCAGTACTTC.

The chain is built from TRBV6-5 and TRBJ1-5, with a tentative D call TRBD1 (5 bases). V lost 6 bases and J 2 bases, leaving 14 bases between the germline ends. Germline V lookup: CDR1 MNHEY, CDR2 SVGAGI. CDR3 size: 15 residues. CDR3 DNA: TGTGCCAGCAGCGACAGTAATTTGGGCAATCAGCCCCAGCATTTT. Translation: CASSDSNLGNQPQHF.

The gene calls are TRBV6-5 and TRBJ1-1; D unresolved. Trimming removed 4 bases at V and 6 bases at J, with 18 bases between. CDR3 length: 15 residues. Germline CDR1 MNHEY, CDR2 SVGAGI. The CDR3 sequence is CASSLSFLESAEAFF. CDR3 nucleotide sequence: TGTGCCAGCAGTTTAAGTTTCCTAGAAAGCGCTGAAGCTTTCTTT.

The chain is built from TRBV6-2 or TRBV6-3 and TRBJ2-7; D remains ambiguous. Germline V gene sequence: CDR1 MNHEY, CDR2 SVGEGT. V dropped 8 bases and J dropped 6 bases, with 11 bases sitting between them. CDR3 length: 11 residues. The CDR3 is CASGRRGEQYF. CDR3 bases: TGTGCCAGCGGCCGTCGAGGCGAGCAGTACTTC.

The V gene is TRBV19, the J gene TRBJ2-1; 7 bases are shared with TRBD2. The CDR3 sequence is 18 residues long. Per germline, CDR1 LNHDA and CDR2 SQIVND (reference sequence). V lost 5 bases, J lost 5 bases, and 18 bases stayed unmatched. The CDR3 spells CASSPWLSLAGVDNEQFF. CDR3 sequence (DNA): TGTGCCAGTAGTCCCTGGTTGTCGCTGGCGGGAGTAGACAATGAGCAGTTCTTC.

A word on this clone: Other nucleotide sequences from this sample produce the same CDR3. V gene TRBV5-1 combines with J gene TRBJ2-2, with 7 bases aligning to TRBD1. Trimming removed 5 bases from V and 1 base from J; junction bases left unmatched: 5. CDR1 and CDR2 from the germline V gene are SGHRS and YFSETQ. This CDR3 has 15 amino acids. CDR3 amino acids: CASRRQGMNTGELFF. The CDR3 DNA reads as TGCGCCAGCAGGCGACAGGGTATGAACACCGGGGAGCTGTTTTTT. The whole variable domain, remainder taken from reference TRBV5-1 and TRBJ2-2, is KAGVTQTPRYLIKTRGQQVTLSCSPISGHRSVSWYQQTPGQGLQFLFEYFSETQRNKGNFPGRFSGRQFSNSRSEMNVSTLELGDSALYLCASRRQGMNTGELFFGEGSRLTVL.

This clone was seen a handful of times. J is TRBJ2-1 and V is TRBV19, with 9 bases matching TRBD1. The CDR3 is made up of 15 amino acids. V shed 5 bases, J shed 4 bases, and the junction held 6 bases outside the gene matches. Germline V gives CDR1 LNHDA, CDR2 SQIVND (reference sequence). The CDR3 region has the DNA TGTGCCAGTAGTGTGGGACAGGGCCCATACAATGAGCAGTTCTTC. Translating it yields CASSVGQGPYNEQFF. The entire variable domain, with the rest obtained from reference TRBV19 and TRBJ2-1, is as follows: DGGITQSPKYLFRKEGQNVTLSCEQNLNHDAMYWYRQDPGQGLRLIYYSQIVNDFQKGDIAEGYSVSREKKESFPLTVTSAQKNPTAFYLCASSVGQGPYNEQFFGPGTRLTVL.

The V call is TRBV7-3, the J call TRBJ1-2; 10 bases align to TRBD1. V lost 5 bases, J lost 3 bases, and 3 bases stayed unmatched. CDR1 and CDR2 from the germline V gene are SGHTA and FQGTGA. The CDR3 is 14 residues long. This CDR3 reads CASSTGTGDYGYTF. The CDR3 DNA reads TGTGCCAGCAGCACAGGGACAGGGGACTATGGCTACACCTTC.

V gene TRBV11-2 combines with J gene TRBJ2-7, with 7 nucleotides matching TRBD2. The CDR3 contains 18 residues. Per the germline V gene, CDR1 is SGHAT and CDR2 is FQNNGV. The trim removed 0 bases at V and 1 base at J, leaving 12 bases unmatched. Here the CDR3 DNA reads TGTGCCAGCAGCTTAGATAGCGGGCCGCGACAGAAGTCCTACGAGCAGTACTTC. This encodes CASSLDSGPRQKSYEQYF.

This CDR3 reads CASSLVAGSEETQYF. Written as DNA, the CDR3 is TGTGCCAGCAGTCTAGTAGCGGGATCGGAAGAGACCCAGTACTTC. V usage is TRBV11-2 and J usage is TRBJ2-5, with TRBD2 matching over 8 bases. V lost 6 bases and J lost 3; bases outside the gene matches: 9. CDR3 length equals 15 residues. CDR1 and CDR2 (germline): SGHAT, FQNNGV. The full variable domain, with the rest looked up from reference TRBV11-2 and TRBJ2-5, is EAGVAQSPRYKIIEKRQSVAFWCNPISGHATLYWYQQILGQGPKLLIQFQNNGVVDDSQLPKDRFSAERLKGVDSTLKIQPAKLEDSAVYLCASSLVAGSEETQYFGPGTRLLVL.

V is TRBV7-8 and J is TRBJ2-5; possibly TRBD1 for D (6 bases). The CDR3 sequence is 15 residues long. With 3 bases removed from V and 0 bases from J, the gap between germline ends came to 11 bases. CDR1 SGHVS and CDR2 FQNEAQ come from the germline V gene. CDR3 nucleotides: TGTGCCAGCAGCTTCCTTGGGGGCTACCAAGAGACCCAGTACTTC. Its translation: CASSFLGGYQETQYF.

This clone was recorded only once. The V gene is TRBV5-1, the J gene TRBJ1-3, with 7 positions matching TRBD1. The length of the CDR3 is 16 residues. Trimming took 4 bases from V and 0 from J; bases not matched to a gene: 7. Per the germline V gene, CDR1 is SGHRS and CDR2 is YFSETQ. In DNA form, the CDR3 reads TGCGCCAGCAGCCAAGAAACAGGGGACTCTGGAAACACCATATATTTT. Amino acids: CASSQETGDSGNTIYF.

The chain carries TRBV28 and TRBJ2-7; 10 bases fit TRBD2. The CDR3 totals 14 residues. Germline values: CDR1 MDHEN, CDR2 SYDVKM. The V segment lost 6 bases and the J segment 0 bases; nucleotides outside the gene matches: 2. The CDR3, as DNA: TGTGCCAGCAGCTCTAGCGGGAGCTCCTACGAGCAGTACTTC. This encodes CASSSSGSSYEQYF.

The chain uses TRBV19 and TRBJ1-1; a possible D gene is TRBD1 (6 bases). This CDR3 is built from 15 residues. Looked up from germline, CDR1 is LNHDA and CDR2 is SQIVND (reference sequence). Trimming took off 6 bases at V and 1 base at J, with 15 bases between the two ends. In nucleotides, the CDR3 is TGTGCCAGTAGACTCGGACAGCTTACGAACACTGAAGCTTTCTTT. Its translation: CASRLGQLTNTEAFF.

CDR3: CASSVGDRAAGEQYF. The CDR3 DNA reads TGTGCCAGCAGCGTAGGGGACAGGGCCGCGGGCGAGCAGTACTTC. The genes are TRBV9 and TRBJ2-7; 9 bases fit TRBD1. V gave up 0 bases and J gave up 6 bases; unmatched junction bases: 7. This CDR3 comprises 15 residues. Germline CDR1 is SGDLS and CDR2 is YYNGEE.

The chain carries TRBV29-1 and TRBJ2-7; perhaps TRBD1 as D (5 bases). The V gene's germline CDR1 is SQVTM and CDR2 ANQGSEA. V lost 2 bases and J 3 bases, leaving 8 bases between the germline ends. The CDR3 length is 12 residues. DNA for the CDR3: TGCAGCGTTGAAAGGCAGGGCTACGAGCAGTACTTC. Protein: CSVERQGYEQYF.

This chain uses TRBV19 with TRBJ2-1, with 9 bases identical to TRBD2. Germline V lookup: CDR1 LNHDA, CDR2 SQIVND (reference sequence). After removal of 5 bases from V and 2 bases from J, the junction contained 7 bases not matched to a gene. CDR3 length: 16 residues. The DNA for the CDR3 is TGTGCCAGTAGTCTTGCTAGCGGGGTGGCCTACAATGAGCAGTTCTTC. Translating it yields CASSLASGVAYNEQFF.

J is TRBJ1-6 and V is TRBV7-9; D is undetermined. The CDR3 contains 11 residues. V was shortened by 1 base and J by 16 bases, with 8 bases between the two germline ends. Germline assignment: CDR1 SEHNR and CDR2 FQNEAQ (reference sequence). The CDR3 coding sequence is TGTGCCAGCAGCTTAGGAGACAATCTCCACTTT. As protein: CASSLGDNLHF.